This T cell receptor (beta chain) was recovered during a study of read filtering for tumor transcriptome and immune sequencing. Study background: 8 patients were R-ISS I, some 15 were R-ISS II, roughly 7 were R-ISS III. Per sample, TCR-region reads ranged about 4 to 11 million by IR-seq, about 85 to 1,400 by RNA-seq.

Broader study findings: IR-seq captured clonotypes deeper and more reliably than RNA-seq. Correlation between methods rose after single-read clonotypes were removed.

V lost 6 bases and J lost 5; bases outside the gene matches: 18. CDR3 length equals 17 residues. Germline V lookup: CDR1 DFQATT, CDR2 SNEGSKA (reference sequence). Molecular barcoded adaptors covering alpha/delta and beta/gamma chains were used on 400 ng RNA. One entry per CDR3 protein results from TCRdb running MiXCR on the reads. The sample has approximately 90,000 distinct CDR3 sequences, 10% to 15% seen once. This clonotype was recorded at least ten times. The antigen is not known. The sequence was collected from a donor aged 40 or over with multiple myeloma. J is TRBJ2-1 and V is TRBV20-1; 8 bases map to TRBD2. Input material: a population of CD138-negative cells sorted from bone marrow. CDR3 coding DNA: TGCAGTGCCCACTCCGCTGCGGGCGGGAGGCCCAACAATGAGCAGTTCTTC. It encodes CSAHSAAGGRPNNEQFF.